This is a list of T cell receptor beta chains from one sample in a study of metastatic and nonmetastatic thyroid tumors. TCRdb reprocessed the PCR reads using MiXCR. The table includes over 3,500 clones, around 38% detected once. The sample was tumor tissue. These receptor sequences come from a male donor with papillary thyroid cancer or a benign thyroid nodule (not recorded which). Some clones in this sample may be carry-over from other donors' samples. The CDR3 runs from the conserved cysteine through the conserved F or W. D genes are given only for firm matches. Clone size is shown for a subset of rows, as once, few, many or a class of expanded clone.

abundance	d_gene	len	v_gene	j_gene	CDR3nt	CDR3aa
few	TRBD2	15	TRBV15	TRBJ2-3	TGTGCCACCAGTTTAGCGGGGGGGAGCACAGATACGCAGTATTTT	CATSLAGGSTDTQYF
few	TRBD1	15	TRBV28	TRBJ1-2	TGTGCCAGCAGTTCCTCGACAGGGATCACCCGGGGCTACACCTTC	CASSSSTGITRGYTF
few	.	11	TRBV28	TRBJ1-6	TGTGCCAGCAGAGGTAATTCACCCCTCCACTTT	CASRGNSPLHF
few	.	11	TRBV2	TRBJ2-1	TGTGCCAGCAGTACCAGGGATGAGCAGTTCTTC	CASSTRDEQFF
few	.	15	TRBV2	TRBJ2-1	TGTGCCAGCAGTCCCAGGGCTAGCTCCTACAATGAGCAGTTCTTC	CASSPRASSYNEQFF
.	.	15	TRBV11-2	TRBJ2-1	TGTGCCAGCAGCTTAGTCCGGGGCTCCTACAATGAGCAGTTCTTC	CASSLVRGSYNEQFF
.	.	12	TRBV27	TRBJ2-1	TGTGCCAGCAGTCGAACTAACAATGAGCAGTTCTTC	CASSRTNNEQFF
few	.	17	TRBV6-5	TRBJ2-6	TGTGCCAGCAGTTACTCGAGCCTGGTCTCCGGGGCCAACGTCCTGACTTTC	CASSYSSLVSGANVLTF
.	.	13	TRBV6-1	TRBJ1-5	TGTGCCAGCAGTGGTATAGACGGTCAGCCCCAGCATTTT	CASSGIDGQPQHF
.	.	11	TRBV20-1	TRBJ1-2	TGCAGTGCTCTGGACGGCTATGGCTACACCTTC	CSALDGYGYTF
.	.	14	TRBV29-1	TRBJ2-7	TGCAGCGTTGAATTGGGCAGGGGTAGGTACGAGCAGTACTTC	CSVELGRGRYEQYF
large	.	16	TRBV6-2/TRBV6-3	TRBJ2-7	TGTGCCAGCAGTCCCCTGGACCCTGTTAGCTCCTACGAGCAGTACTTC	CASSPLDPVSSYEQYF
.	.	16	TRBV27	TRBJ1-2	TGTGCCAGCAGTTTATCTCTCGGTGGCGGGTATTATGGCTACACCTTC	CASSLSLGGGYYGYTF
.	.	14	TRBV27	TRBJ2-7	TGTGCCAGCAGTTTATTGGATCGGTTGGGCGAGCAGTACTTC	CASSLLDRLGEQYF
.	TRBD2	19	TRBV4-2	TRBJ2-3	TGTGCCAGCAGCCCAACGACTAGCGGGAGGGCCGGGATCAGAGATACGCAGTATTTT	CASSPTTSGRAGIRDTQYF
few	.	13	TRBV7-6	TRBJ2-7	TGTGCCAGCATCTTAGCGGCAGGGGGCGAGCAGTACTTC	CASILAAGGEQYF
.	.	15	TRBV7-8	TRBJ1-3	TGTGCCAGCACCACCGGGCAGTCATTTGGAAACACCATATATTTT	CASTTGQSFGNTIYF
few	.	11	TRBV28	TRBJ1-1	TGTGCCAGCGGTTTAGGGTGGGAAGCTTTCTTT	CASGLGWEAFF
few	.	19	TRBV11-3	TRBJ2-2	TGTGCCAGCAGCTTAGGGATCGGTCGGACAGCCCTCTTCACCGGGGAGCTGTTTTTT	CASSLGIGRTALFTGELFF
.	TRBD1	13	TRBV12-3/TRBV12-4	TRBJ2-7	TGTGCCAGCAGTGGGACAGCCTTCTACGAGCAGTACTTC	CASSGTAFYEQYF
.	.	14	TRBV2	TRBJ1-2	TGTGCCAGCAGTGAAGGGACAGTAAACTATGGCTACACCTTC	CASSEGTVNYGYTF
.	.	15	TRBV6-1	TRBJ2-2	TGTGCCAGCAGTGAGATCACAGGGACACCGTGGGAGCTGTTTTTT	CASSEITGTPWELFF
.	.	15	TRBV5-6	TRBJ1-6	TGTGCCAGCAGCTTCGGGACAATTAGCTTTTCACCCCTCCACTTT	CASSFGTISFSPLHF
.	TRBD1	16	TRBV6-5	TRBJ2-2	TGTGCCAGCAGTTACTCAGGGACAGGGGGTTCCGGGGAGCTGTTTTTT	CASSYSGTGGSGELFF
.	.	17	TRBV15	TRBJ1-2	TGTGCCACCAGCAGAGGTGGGCAGAGGCCAACTAACTATGGCTACACCTTC	CATSRGGQRPTNYGYTF
large	.	13	TRBV30	TRBJ2-7	TGTGCCTGGAGGCGACAGGAGACCTACGAGCAGTACTTC	CAWRRQETYEQYF
.	TRBD2	17	TRBV6-5	TRBJ2-1	TGTGCCAGCAGTTACTCCTATAGCGGGAGCTCCTACAATGAGCAGTTCTTC	CASSYSYSGSSYNEQFF